The 18 T cell receptor beta chains below were found in one sample sequenced in a study of blood T cells in healthy people across ages. For the second PCR, which ran for roughly 6 to 12 cycles, a sample-barcoded 5' primer and a J-beta primer mix were used. TCRdb itself ran the 5' RACE reads through MiXCR, one entry per CDR3 protein. The table includes approximately 770,000 distinct CDR3 sequences, 58% detected once. Sequencing was carried out using blood. The receptor source for this set is a man aged 25-40 years in good health.

The rearrangement joins TRBV11-2 to TRBJ2-5; the D gene could be TRBD1 or TRBD2 (5 bases each). The tail of the sequence fits TRBJ2-7 better, so the J call may be wrong. Germline V gene lookup returns CDR1 SGHAT and CDR2 FQNNGV. CDR3 length: 16 residues. The CDR3 bases are TGTGCCAGCAGACTTTATGGGACGTATCGGAAGTACGAGCAGTACTTC. It specifies CASRLYGTYRKYEQYF.

This clonotype was seen only a few times. This sequence joins TRBV5-1 and TRBJ2-7; 9 bases agree with TRBD1. Germline V gene sequence: CDR1 SGHRS, CDR2 YFSETQ. The ends lost 4 bases at V and 7 bases at J; junction bases unmatched: 12. The CDR3 contains 15 residues. The CDR3 sequence is CASSAETTGGAEQYF. The CDR3 coding sequence is TGCGCCAGCAGCGCGGAAACTACAGGGGGCGCAGAGCAGTACTTC.

This clonotype was counted only a few times. The gene calls are TRBV14 and TRBJ2-7, with 7 bases fitting TRBD2. CDR3 length: 16 residues. CDR1 SGHDN and CDR2 FVKESK come from the germline V gene. J was trimmed by 0 bases and V by 0 bases; bases with no gene match: 5. The CDR3 DNA reads TGTGCCAGCAGCCAAGAACTGGGAGGGCACTCCTACGAGCAGTACTTC. Translated: CASSQELGGHSYEQYF.

CDR3 residues: CASSYLRGAEAFF. CDR3 sequence (DNA): TGTGCCAGCAGTTACCTGAGGGGGGCTGAAGCTTTCTTT. J is TRBJ1-1 and V is TRBV6-5; TRBD1 might be the D (6 bases). The germline V gene has CDR1 MNHEY and CDR2 SVGAGI. This CDR3 is built from 13 residues. V was pared by 2 bases and J by 6 bases, with 10 bases between.

The J gene is TRBJ2-5, the V gene TRBV7-9; 12 bases fit TRBD2. With V trimmed by 6 bases and J by 5 bases, 7 bases remained unmatched. The CDR3 loop spans 15 amino acids. Germline V gives CDR1 SEHNR, CDR2 FQNEAQ (reference sequence). As DNA, the CDR3 is TGTGCCAGCAGTCCCCTAGCGGGGGGGCCGGAGACCCAGTACTTC. It codes for CASSPLAGGPETQYF.

Only a few counts were recorded for this clonotype. V is TRBV6-1 and J is TRBJ1-2, with D perhaps matching TRBD1 (5 bases). V lost 3 bases, J lost 2 bases, and 13 bases lay in between. From germline, CDR1 is MNHNS and CDR2 SASEGT. CDR3 length equals 15 residues. The DNA for the CDR3 is TGTGCCAGCAGTGATGGGGACGTAGGGAACTATGGCTACACCTTC. This sequence encodes CASSDGDVGNYGYTF.

The J gene is TRBJ1-2, the V gene TRBV6-1; D not certain. CDR1 and CDR2 (germline): MNHNS, SASEGT. The CDR3 is 16 amino acids. Trimming cost V 4 bases and J 2 bases, with 17 bases left between them. DNA for the CDR3: TGTGCCAGCAGTGTACAGACTTGGGAGGGAAACTATGGCTACACCTTC. Translated: CASSVQTWEGNYGYTF.

The CDR3: CASSYSTSGEGGTQYF. CDR3 nucleotides: TGTGCCAGCAGTTACTCAACTAGCGGAGAAGGGGGTACGCAGTATTTT. The chain recombines TRBV6-6 with TRBJ2-3; 8 positions match TRBD2. V lost 0 bases and J lost 8; bases outside the gene matches: 10. Germline loops: CDR1 MNHNY, CDR2 SVGAGI (reference sequence). This CDR3 is 16 amino acids long.

The chain uses TRBV10-3 and TRBJ2-3, with 7 nucleotides matching TRBD2. The CDR3 is 15 amino acids. V gave up 6 bases and J gave up 4 bases; unmatched junction bases: 10. Germline V CDR1 and CDR2: ENHRY, SYGVKD. The CDR3, as DNA: TGTGCCATCAGGGAAAGCGGGATCGCTTCAGATACGCAGTATTTT. It yields the protein CAIRESGIASDTQYF.

This clonotype appeared a few times. This chain connects TRBV28 to TRBJ2-7; D is unresolved. Germline V gives CDR1 MDHEN, CDR2 SYDVKM. The CDR3 length is 15 residues. The V end was cut by 6 bases, the J end by 0 bases, with 15 bases between. CDR3 nucleotide sequence: TGTGCCAGCAGCCAGACAATACCGAGCTCCTACGAGCAGTACTTC. Translated, it gives CASSQTIPSSYEQYF.

The V and J genes are TRBV4-2 and TRBJ2-2, with D uncertain. The germline V gene has CDR1 LGHNA and CDR2 YNFKEQ. The CDR3 length is 13 residues. The V gene lost 0 bases and the J gene lost 2 bases, with 1 base spanning the gap. Here the CDR3 reads CASSQDNTGELFF. CDR3 nucleotides: TGTGCCAGCAGCCAAGACAACACCGGGGAGCTGTTTTTT.

The rearrangement links TRBV28 to TRBJ2-7; perhaps TRBD1 as D (5 bases). The CDR3 has 13 residues. Trimming removed 10 bases from V and 3 bases from J, with 16 bases in between. Germline V gene sequence: CDR1 MDHEN, CDR2 SYDVKM. Here the CDR3 reads CATTGLPDYEQYF. CDR3 bases: TGTGCCACCACAGGCCTCCCGGACTACGAGCAGTACTTC.

This chain connects TRBV6-5 to TRBJ2-3, with D possibly matching TRBD2 (5 bases). CDR1 and CDR2 (germline): MNHEY, SVGAGI. The CDR3 runs 13 residues. V gave up 7 bases and J gave up 10 bases, with 18 bases separating them. This CDR3 is CASIPPWGAPQYF. The CDR3 DNA reads as TGTGCCAGCATCCCCCCTTGGGGAGCTCCGCAGTATTTT.

This clonotype was observed a few times. The chain recombines TRBV12-3 or TRBV12-4 with TRBJ2-1; maybe TRBD1 (7 bases). The V gene lost 7 bases and the J gene lost 7 bases, with 14 bases spanning the gap. The CDR3 spans 13 residues. This CDR3 is CASTQGGINEQFF. In DNA, the CDR3 is TGTGCCAGCACTCAGGGGGGTATTAATGAGCAGTTCTTC.

The chain recombines TRBV7-8 with TRBJ1-4; 11 nucleotides line up with TRBD1. The germline CDR1 and CDR2 sequences are SGHVS and FQNEAQ. V lost 8 bases, J lost 4 bases, and 12 bases stayed unmatched. This CDR3 is built from 17 residues. CDR3: CASRPRTGGFDNEKLFF. DNA of the CDR3: TGTGCCAGCCGCCCCCGGACAGGGGGCTTTGATAATGAAAAACTGTTTTTT.

This clonotype was counted a few times. The CDR3 DNA is TGTGCCAGCAGTTCCGGGACTCAAGAGACCCAGTACTTC. Translated, it gives CASSSGTQETQYF. This chain links TRBV7-8 with TRBJ2-5; perhaps TRBD2 as D (6 bases). This CDR3 contains 13 residues. Per the germline V gene, CDR1 is SGHVS and CDR2 is FQNEAQ. Trimming removed 6 bases at V and 2 bases at J, with 10 bases between.

In this sample, this clonotype turned up once. This chain links TRBV20-1 with TRBJ2-5; D gene ambiguous. The better agreement between TRBJ2-7 and the DNA end casts doubt on the J call. The V gene's germline CDR1 is DFQATT and CDR2 SNEGSKA (reference sequence). The CDR3 has 13 amino acids. The CDR3 sequence is CSARRTLTYEQYF. CDR3 nucleotides: TGCAGTGCTAGAAGGACCTTGACCTACGAGCAGTACTTC.

V and J are TRBV10-3 and TRBJ2-7; D uncertain. The CDR3 is 13 residues long. V shed 0 bases and J shed 3 bases, with 6 bases lying between them. Germline V gives CDR1 ENHRY, CDR2 SYGVKD. DNA for the CDR3: TGTGCCATCAGTGAGTCGTGGGGCTACGAGCAGTACTTC. Its protein is CAISESWGYEQYF.